This T cell receptor (beta chain) was sequenced for a study of T cells in tuberculosis. The germline CDR1 and CDR2 sequences are SEHNR and FQNEAQ (reference sequence). The CDR3 extends over 14 amino acids. V lost 5 bases, J lost 9 bases, and 11 bases stayed unmatched. TCRdb's table, derived via immunoSEQ multiplex PCR, lists solely in-frame clones and lacks some. The table records approximately 30,000 clones, approximately 90% of them present only once. The sample was PBMCs. The V gene is TRBV7-9, the J gene TRBJ1-1, with 8 positions matching TRBD1. This TCR was recovered from a donor aged 10-30 years with latent tuberculosis or without tuberculosis infection. The CDR3 reads CASSRTDRELQAFF. The DNA for the CDR3 is TGTGCCAGCAGCCGTACGGACAGGGAGCTTCAAGCTTTCTTT.